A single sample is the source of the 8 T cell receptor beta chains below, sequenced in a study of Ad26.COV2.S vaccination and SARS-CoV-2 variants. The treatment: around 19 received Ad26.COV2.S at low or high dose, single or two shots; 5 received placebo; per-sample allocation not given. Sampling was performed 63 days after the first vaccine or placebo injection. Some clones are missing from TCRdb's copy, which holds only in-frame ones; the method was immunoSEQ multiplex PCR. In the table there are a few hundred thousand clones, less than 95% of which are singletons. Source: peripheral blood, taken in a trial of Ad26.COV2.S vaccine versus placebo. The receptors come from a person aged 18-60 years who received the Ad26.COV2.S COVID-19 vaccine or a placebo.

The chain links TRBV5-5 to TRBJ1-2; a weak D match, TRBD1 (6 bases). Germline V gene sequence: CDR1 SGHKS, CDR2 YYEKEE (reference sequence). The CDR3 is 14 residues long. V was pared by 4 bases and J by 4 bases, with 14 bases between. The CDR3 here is CASSQTGFPYGYTF. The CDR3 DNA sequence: TGTGCCAGCAGCCAAACAGGGTTTCCCTATGGCTACACCTTC.

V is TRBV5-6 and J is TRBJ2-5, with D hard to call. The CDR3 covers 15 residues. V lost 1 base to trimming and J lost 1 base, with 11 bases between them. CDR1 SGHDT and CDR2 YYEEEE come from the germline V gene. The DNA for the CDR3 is TGTGCCAGCAGCTTGTTTACGGGTCCCCAAGAGACCCAGTACTTC. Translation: CASSLFTGPQETQYF.

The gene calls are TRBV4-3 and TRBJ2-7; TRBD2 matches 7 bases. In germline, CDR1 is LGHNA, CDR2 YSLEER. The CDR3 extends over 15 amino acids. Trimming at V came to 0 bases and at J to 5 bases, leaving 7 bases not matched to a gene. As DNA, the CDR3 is TGCGCCAGCAGCCAAGATCCAGCGGGATTAAACGAGCAGTACTTC. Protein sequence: CASSQDPAGLNEQYF.

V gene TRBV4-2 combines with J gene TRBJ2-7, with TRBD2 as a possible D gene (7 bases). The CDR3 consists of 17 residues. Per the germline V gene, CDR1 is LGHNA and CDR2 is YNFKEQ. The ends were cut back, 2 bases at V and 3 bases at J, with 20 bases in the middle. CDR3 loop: CASSQPAGGLRVYEQYF. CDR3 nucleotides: TGTGCCAGCAGCCAACCCGCCGGGGGGCTCCGGGTCTACGAGCAGTACTTC.

The CDR3 sequence is CATSDSGRSTEAFF. The CDR3 coding sequence is TGTGCCACCAGTGATTCAGGAAGGAGCACTGAAGCTTTCTTT. The chain joins TRBV24-1 to TRBJ1-1; D unresolved. CDR3 length equals 14 residues. Germline CDR1 and CDR2: KGHDR and SFDVKD. The V gene lost 2 bases and the J gene lost 4 bases, with 10 bases spanning the gap.

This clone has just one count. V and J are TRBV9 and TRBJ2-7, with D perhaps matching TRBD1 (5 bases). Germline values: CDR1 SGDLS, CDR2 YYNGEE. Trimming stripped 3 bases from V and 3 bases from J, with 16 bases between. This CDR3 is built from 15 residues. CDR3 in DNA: TGTGCCAGCAGCGAGACGGACAAGCCCCGCTACGAGCAGTACTTC. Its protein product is CASSETDKPRYEQYF.

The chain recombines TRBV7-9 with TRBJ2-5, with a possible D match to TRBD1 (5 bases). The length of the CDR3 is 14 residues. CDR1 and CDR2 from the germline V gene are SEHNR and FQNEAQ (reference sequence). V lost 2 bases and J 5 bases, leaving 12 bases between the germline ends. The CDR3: CASSLSRGGETQYF. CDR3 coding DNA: TGTGCCAGCAGCTTAAGTAGGGGTGGGGAGACCCAGTACTTC.

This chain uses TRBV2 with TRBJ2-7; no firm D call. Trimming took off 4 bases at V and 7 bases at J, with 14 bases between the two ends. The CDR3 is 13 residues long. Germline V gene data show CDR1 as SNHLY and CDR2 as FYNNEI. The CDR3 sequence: CASSVKKAWEQYF. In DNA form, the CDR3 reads TGTGCCAGCAGTGTAAAGAAGGCGTGGGAGCAGTACTTC.